Described below is a single T cell receptor (beta chain) sequence and its context. The sample originates from a study of blood T cell repertoires in COVID-19. The CDR3 covers 15 residues. CDR1 and CDR2 from the germline V gene are MNHNY and SVGAGI (reference sequence). Unmatched junction bases numbered 0, after V lost 0 bases and J lost 1 base. Method: immunoSEQ multiplex PCR; TCRdb's copy keeps in-frame clones and lacks some. Of around 100,000 clones in the sample, more than 80% were seen once. The rearrangement joins TRBV6-6 to TRBJ2-7; 10 bases match TRBD1. The sequenced sample was peripheral blood. This TCR came from a human donor in a cohort sampled during active COVID-19. CDR3 amino acids: CASSYSGQGSYEQYF. As DNA, the CDR3 is TGTGCCAGCAGTTACTCGGGACAGGGGTCCTACGAGCAGTACTTC.